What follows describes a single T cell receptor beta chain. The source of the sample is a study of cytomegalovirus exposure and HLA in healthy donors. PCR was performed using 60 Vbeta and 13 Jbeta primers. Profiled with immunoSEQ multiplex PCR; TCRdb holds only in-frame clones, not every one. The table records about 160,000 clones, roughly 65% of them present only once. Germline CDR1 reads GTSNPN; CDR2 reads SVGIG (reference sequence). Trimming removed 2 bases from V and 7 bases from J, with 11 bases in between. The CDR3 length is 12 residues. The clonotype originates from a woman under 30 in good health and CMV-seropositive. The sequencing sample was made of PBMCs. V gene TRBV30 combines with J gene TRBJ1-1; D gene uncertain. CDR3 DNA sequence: TGTGCCTGGAGTCCCCTGGCGGATGAAGCTTTCTTT. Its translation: CAWSPLADEAFF.